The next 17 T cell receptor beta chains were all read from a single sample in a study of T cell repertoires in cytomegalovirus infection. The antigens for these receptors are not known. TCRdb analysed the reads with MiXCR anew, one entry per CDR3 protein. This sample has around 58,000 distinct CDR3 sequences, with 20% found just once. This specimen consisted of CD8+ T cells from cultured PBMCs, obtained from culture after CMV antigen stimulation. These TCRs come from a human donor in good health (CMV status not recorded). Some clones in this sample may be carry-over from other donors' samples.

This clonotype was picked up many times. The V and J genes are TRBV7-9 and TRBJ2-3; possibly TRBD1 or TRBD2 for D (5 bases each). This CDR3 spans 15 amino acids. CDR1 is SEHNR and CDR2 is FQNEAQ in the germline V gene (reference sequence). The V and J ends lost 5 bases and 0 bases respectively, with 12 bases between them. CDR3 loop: CASSPEGSSTDTQYF. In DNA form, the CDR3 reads TGTGCCAGCAGCCCCGAGGGGTCTAGCACAGATACGCAGTATTTT. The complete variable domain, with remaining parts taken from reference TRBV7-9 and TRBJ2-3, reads DTGVSQNPRHKITKRGQNVTFRCDPISEHNRLYWYRQTLGQGPEFLTYFQNEAQLEKSRLLSDRFSAERPKGSFSTLEIQRTEQGDSAMYLCASSPEGSSTDTQYFGPGTRLTVL.

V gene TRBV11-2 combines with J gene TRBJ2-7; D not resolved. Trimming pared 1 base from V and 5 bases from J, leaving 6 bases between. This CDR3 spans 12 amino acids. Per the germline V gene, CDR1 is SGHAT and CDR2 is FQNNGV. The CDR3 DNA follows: TGTGCCAGCAGCTTAGCTTCGGACGAGCAGTACTTC. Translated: CASSLASDEQYF.

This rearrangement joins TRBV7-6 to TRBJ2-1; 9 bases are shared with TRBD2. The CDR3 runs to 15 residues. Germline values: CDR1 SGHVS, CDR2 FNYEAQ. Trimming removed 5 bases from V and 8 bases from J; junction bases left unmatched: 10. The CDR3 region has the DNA TGTGCCAGCAGCCCTCTCGCGGGGGGGCCCGATGAGCAGTTCTTC. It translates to CASSPLAGGPDEQFF.

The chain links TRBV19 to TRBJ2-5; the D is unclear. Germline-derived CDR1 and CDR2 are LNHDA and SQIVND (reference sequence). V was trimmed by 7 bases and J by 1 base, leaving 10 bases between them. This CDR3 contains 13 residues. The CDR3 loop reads CASIHKLQETQYF. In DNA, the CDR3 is TGTGCCAGTATACACAAACTCCAAGAGACCCAGTACTTC. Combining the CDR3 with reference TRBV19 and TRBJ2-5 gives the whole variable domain DGGITQSPKYLFRKEGQNVTLSCEQNLNHDAMYWYRQDPGQGLRLIYYSQIVNDFQKGDIAEGYSVSREKKESFPLTVTSAQKNPTAFYLCASIHKLQETQYFGPGTRLLVL.

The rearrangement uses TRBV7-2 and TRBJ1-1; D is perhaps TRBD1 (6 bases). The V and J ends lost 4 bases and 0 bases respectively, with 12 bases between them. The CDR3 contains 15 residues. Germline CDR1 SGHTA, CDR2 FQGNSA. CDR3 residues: CASSSDRTMNTEAFF. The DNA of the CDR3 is TGTGCCAGCAGCTCTGACAGGACAATGAACACTGAAGCTTTCTTT.

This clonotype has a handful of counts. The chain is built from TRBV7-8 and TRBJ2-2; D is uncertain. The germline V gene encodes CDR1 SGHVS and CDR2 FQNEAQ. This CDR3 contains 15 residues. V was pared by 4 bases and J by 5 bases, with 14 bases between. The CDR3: CASSSRPKTTGELFF. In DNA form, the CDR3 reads TGTGCCAGCAGCTCCCGACCTAAGACTACCGGGGAGCTGTTTTTT.

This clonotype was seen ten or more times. The CDR3 spells CASSIIGDSTYEQYF. The CDR3 DNA follows: TGTGCCAGTAGTATAATTGGGGACAGCACCTACGAGCAGTACTTC. The V and J genes are TRBV19 and TRBJ2-7; 7 bases are a match to TRBD1. Germline-derived CDR1 and CDR2 are LNHDA and SQIVND (reference sequence). The CDR3 contains 15 residues. With V trimmed by 2 bases and J by 2 bases, 6 bases remained unmatched.

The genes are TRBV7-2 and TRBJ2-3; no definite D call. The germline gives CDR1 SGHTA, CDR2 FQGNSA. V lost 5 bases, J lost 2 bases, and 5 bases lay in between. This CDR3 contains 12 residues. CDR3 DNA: TGTGCCAGCAGCGTCAACACAGATACGCAGTATTTT. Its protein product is CASSVNTDTQYF.

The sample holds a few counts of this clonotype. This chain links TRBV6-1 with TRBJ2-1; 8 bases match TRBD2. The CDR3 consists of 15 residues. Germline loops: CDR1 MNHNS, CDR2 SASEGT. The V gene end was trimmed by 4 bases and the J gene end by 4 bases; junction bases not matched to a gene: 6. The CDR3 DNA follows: TGTGCCAGCAGTGCCTTCGGGGGGGTATACAATGAGCAGTTCTTC. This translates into CASSAFGGVYNEQFF.

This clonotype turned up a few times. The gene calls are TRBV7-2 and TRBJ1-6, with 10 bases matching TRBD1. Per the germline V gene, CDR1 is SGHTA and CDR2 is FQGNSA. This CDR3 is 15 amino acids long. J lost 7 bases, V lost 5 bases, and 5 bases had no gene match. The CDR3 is CASSRDRGINSPLHF. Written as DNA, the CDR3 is TGTGCCAGCAGCCGGGACAGGGGTATCAATTCACCCCTCCACTTT.

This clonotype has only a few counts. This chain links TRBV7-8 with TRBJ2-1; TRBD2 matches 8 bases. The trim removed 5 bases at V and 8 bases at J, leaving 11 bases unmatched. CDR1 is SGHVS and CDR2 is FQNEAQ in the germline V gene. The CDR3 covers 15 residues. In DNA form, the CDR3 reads TGTGCCAGCAGCCCGGAACGGGGGGGGCCCTATGAGCAGTTCTTC. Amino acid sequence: CASSPERGGPYEQFF.

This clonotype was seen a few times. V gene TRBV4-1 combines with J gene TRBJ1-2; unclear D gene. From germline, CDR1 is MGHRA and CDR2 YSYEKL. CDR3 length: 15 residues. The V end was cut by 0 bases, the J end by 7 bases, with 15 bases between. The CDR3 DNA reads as TGCGCCAGCAGCCAAGAGGTAGAAGGGTTGGTTGGCTACACCTTC. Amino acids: CASSQEVEGLVGYTF.

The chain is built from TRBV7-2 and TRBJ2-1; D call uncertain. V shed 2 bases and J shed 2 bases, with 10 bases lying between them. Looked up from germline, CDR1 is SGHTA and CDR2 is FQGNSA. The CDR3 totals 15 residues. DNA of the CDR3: TGTGCCAGCAGCTTAAGACTCCCACCCTACAATGAGCAGTTCTTC. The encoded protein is CASSLRLPPYNEQFF. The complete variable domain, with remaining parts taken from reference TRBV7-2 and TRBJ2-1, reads GAGVSQSPSNKVTEKGKDVELRCDPISGHTALYWYRQSLGQGLEFLIYFQGNSAPDKSGLPSDRFSAERTGGSVSTLTIQRTQQEDSAVYLCASSLRLPPYNEQFFGPGTRLTVL.

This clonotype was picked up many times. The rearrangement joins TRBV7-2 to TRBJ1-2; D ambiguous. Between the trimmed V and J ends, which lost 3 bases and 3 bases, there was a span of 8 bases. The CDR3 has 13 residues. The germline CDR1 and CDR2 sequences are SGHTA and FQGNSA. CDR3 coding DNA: TGTGCCAGCAGCTTCATAACGGACTATGGCTACACCTTC. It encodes CASSFITDYGYTF. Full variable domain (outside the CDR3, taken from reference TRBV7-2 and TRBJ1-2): GAGVSQSPSNKVTEKGKDVELRCDPISGHTALYWYRQSLGQGLEFLIYFQGNSAPDKSGLPSDRFSAERTGGSVSTLTIQRTQQEDSAVYLCASSFITDYGYTFGSGTRLTVV.

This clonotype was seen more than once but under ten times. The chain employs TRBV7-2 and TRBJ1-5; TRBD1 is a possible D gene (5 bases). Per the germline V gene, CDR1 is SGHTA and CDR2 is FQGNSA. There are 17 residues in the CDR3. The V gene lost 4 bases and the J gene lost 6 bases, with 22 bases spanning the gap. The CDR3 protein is CASSSPNSLTVFQPQHF. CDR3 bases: TGTGCCAGCAGCTCTCCCAATTCCTTGACAGTCTTTCAGCCCCAGCATTTT.

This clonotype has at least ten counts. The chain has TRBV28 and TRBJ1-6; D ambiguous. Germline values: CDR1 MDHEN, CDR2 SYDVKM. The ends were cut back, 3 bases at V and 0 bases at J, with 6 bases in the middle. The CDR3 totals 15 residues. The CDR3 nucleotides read TGTGCCAGCAGTTTCGGCAGCTCCTATAATTCACCCCTCCACTTT. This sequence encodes CASSFGSSYNSPLHF.

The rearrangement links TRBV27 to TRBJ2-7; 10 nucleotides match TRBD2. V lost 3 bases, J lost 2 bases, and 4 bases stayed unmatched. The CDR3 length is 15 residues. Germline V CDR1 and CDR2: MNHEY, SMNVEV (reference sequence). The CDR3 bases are TGTGCCAGCAGTTTGAGCGGGGGGGTCACCTACGAGCAGTACTTC. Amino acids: CASSLSGGVTYEQYF.